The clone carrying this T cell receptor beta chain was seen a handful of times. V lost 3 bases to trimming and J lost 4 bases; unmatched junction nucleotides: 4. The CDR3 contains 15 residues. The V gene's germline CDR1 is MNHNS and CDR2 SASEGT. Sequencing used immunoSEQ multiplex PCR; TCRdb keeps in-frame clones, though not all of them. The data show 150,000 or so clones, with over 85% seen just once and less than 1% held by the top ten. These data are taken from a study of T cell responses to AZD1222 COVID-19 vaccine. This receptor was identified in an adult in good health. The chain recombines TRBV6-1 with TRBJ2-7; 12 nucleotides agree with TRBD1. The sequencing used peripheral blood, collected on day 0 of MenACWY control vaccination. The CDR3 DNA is TGTGCCAGCAGTGATGGGACAGGGGGCTGGTACGAGCAGTACTTC. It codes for CASSDGTGGWYEQYF.